The text below deals with one TCR beta chain. Its antigen remains unknown. V gave up 4 bases and J gave up 3 bases; unmatched junction bases: 16. The CDR3 runs to 19 residues. Germline loops: CDR1 SNHLY, CDR2 FYNNEI. Repertoires were sampled repeatedly during chemoradiotherapy. The repertoire was sequenced with immunoSEQ multiplex PCR; TCRdb's copy has only in-frame clones and lacks some. In the table there are about 25,000 clones, approximately 95% of which are singletons. These data originate in a study of chemoradiotherapy in HPV16-positive cancers. Points from the study as a whole: Candidate HPV-specific clones and E7-related TCR motifs grew in tumor during treatment.

Sampling was done from a patient who underwent chemoradiotherapy. The sequence derives from a human donor with HPV-associated anogenital cancer. The chain is built from TRBV2 and TRBJ2-3; TRBD2 matches 10 bases. CDR3 in amino acids: CASSGSTGWGSGRTDTQYF. The CDR3 DNA follows: TGTGCCAGCAGTGGATCGACAGGGTGGGGTAGCGGGAGGACAGATACGCAGTATTTT. Variable domain in full (rest from reference TRBV2 and TRBJ2-3): EPEVTQTPSHQVTQMGQEVILRCVPISNHLYFYWYRQILGQKVEFLVSFYNNEISEKSEIFDDQFSVERPDGSNFTLKIRSTKLEDSAMYFCASSGSTGWGSGRTDTQYFGPGTRLTVL.